Here is one T cell receptor (beta chain) with its context. This sample is drawn from a study of shared clonotypes between healthy human individuals. Using immunoSEQ multiplex PCR, the repertoire was profiled, and TCRdb retains in-frame clones only, with some absent. The sample shows about a million clones, about three quarters of them seen only once. The CDR3 is 14 residues long. The germline V gene has CDR1 SNHLY and CDR2 FYNNEI. Deletions cut 4 bases from V and 1 base from J, with 10 bases between. V is TRBV2 and J is TRBJ2-5, with D perhaps matching TRBD1 or TRBD2 (5 bases each). This receptor was taken from a man between 18 and 35 years old in good health. The sequencing sample was made of memory CD4+ T cells sorted from blood. Subset: CD45RA-negative fraction. The CDR3 sequence: CASSAGALQETQYF. CDR3 coding DNA: TGTGCCAGCAGTGCCGGGGCGCTCCAAGAGACCCAGTACTTC.